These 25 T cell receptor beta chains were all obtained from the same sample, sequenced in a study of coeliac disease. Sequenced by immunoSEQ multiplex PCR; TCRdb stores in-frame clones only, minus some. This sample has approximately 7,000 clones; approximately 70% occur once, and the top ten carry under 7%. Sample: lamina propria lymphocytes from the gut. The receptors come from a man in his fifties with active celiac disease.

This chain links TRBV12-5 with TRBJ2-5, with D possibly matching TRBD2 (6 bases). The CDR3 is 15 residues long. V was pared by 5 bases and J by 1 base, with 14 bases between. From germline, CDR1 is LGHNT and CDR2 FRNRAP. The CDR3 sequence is CASGPGWGLQETQYF. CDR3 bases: TGTGCTAGTGGTCCTGGCTGGGGACTCCAAGAGACCCAGTACTTC. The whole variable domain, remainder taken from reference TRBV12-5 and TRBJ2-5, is DARVTQTPRHKVTEMGQEVTMRCQPILGHNTVFWYRQTMMQGLELLAYFRNRAPLDDSGMPKDRFSAEMPDATLATLKIQPSEPRDSAVYFCASGPGWGLQETQYFGPGTRLLVL.

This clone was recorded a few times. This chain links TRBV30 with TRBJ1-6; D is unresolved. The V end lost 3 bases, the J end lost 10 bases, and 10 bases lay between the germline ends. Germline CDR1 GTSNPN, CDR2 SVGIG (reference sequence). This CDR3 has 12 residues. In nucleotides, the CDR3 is TGTGCCTGGAGCCTGACTGGGTCACCCCTCCACTTT. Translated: CAWSLTGSPLHF.

In DNA, the CDR3 is TGCGCCAGCTTACCGGGATCGCACACAGATACGCAGTATTTT. This encodes CASLPGSHTDTQYF. The chain uses TRBV5-1 and TRBJ2-3; TRBD2 is a possible D gene (5 bases). The CDR3 runs 14 residues. Per germline, CDR1 SGHRS and CDR2 YFSETQ. Between the trimmed V and J ends, which lost 7 bases and 2 bases, there was a span of 14 bases. Full variable domain (remainder filled in from reference TRBV5-1 and TRBJ2-3): KAGVTQTPRYLIKTRGQQVTLSCSPISGHRSVSWYQQTPGQGLQFLFEYFSETQRNKGNFPGRFSGRQFSNSRSEMNVSTLELGDSALYLCASLPGSHTDTQYFGPGTRLTVL.

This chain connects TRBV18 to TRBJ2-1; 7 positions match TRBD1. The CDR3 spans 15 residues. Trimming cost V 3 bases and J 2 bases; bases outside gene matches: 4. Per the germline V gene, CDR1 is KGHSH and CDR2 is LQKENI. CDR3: CASSPRTGAYNEQFF. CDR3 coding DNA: TGTGCCAGCTCACCCCGGACAGGTGCCTACAATGAGCAGTTCTTC.

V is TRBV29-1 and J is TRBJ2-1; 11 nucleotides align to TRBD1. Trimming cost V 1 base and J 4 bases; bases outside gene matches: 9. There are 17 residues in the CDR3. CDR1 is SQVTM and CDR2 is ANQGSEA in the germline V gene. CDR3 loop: CSVEGTGGSSTYNEQFF. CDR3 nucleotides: TGCAGCGTTGAAGGGACAGGGGGCTCATCAACATACAATGAGCAGTTCTTC.

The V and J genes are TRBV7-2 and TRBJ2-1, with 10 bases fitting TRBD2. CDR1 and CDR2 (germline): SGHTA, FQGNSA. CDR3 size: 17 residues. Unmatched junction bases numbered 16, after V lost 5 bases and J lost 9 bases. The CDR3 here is CASSRTLKVAGGSEQFF. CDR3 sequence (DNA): TGTGCCAGCAGCCGGACCCTGAAGGTAGCGGGAGGCAGTGAGCAGTTCTTC.

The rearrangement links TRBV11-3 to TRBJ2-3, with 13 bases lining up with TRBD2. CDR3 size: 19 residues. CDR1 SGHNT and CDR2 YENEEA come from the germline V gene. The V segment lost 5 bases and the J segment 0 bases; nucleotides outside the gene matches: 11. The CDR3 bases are TGTGCCAGCAGCCCAAGGACTAGCGGGGGCCGAACGAGCACAGATACGCAGTATTTT. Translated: CASSPRTSGGRTSTDTQYF.

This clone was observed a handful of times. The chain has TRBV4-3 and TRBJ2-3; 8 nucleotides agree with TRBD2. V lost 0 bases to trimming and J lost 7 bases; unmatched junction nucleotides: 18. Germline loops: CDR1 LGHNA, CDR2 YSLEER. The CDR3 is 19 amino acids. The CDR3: CASSQDPGYGAGGSNTQYF. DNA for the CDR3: TGCGCCAGCAGCCAAGATCCGGGGTACGGGGCGGGAGGTTCGAATACGCAGTATTTT.

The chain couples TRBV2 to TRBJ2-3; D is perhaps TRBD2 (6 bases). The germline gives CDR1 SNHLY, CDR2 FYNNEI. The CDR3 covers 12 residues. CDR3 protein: CACGGYTDTQYF. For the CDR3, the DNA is TGTGCGTGTGGGGGGTACACAGATACGCAGTATTTT.

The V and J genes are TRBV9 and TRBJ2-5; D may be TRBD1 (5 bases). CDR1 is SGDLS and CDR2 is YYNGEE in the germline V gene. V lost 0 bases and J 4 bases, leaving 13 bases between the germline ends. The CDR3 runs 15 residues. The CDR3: CASSVVEGAGETQYF. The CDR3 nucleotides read TGTGCCAGCAGCGTAGTGGAAGGGGCTGGAGAGACCCAGTACTTC.

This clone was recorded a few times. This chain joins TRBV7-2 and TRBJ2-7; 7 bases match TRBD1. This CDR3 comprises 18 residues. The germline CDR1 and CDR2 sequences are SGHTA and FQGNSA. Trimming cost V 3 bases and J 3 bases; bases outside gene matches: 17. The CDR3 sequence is CASSFLPTGADESYEQYF. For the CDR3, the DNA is TGTGCCAGCAGCTTCCTCCCTACAGGGGCAGATGAAAGCTACGAGCAGTACTTC.

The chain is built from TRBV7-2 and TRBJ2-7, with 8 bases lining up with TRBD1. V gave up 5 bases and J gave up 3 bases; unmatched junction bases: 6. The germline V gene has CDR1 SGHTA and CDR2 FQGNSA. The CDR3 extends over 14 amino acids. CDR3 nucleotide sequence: TGTGCCAGCAGCCCGAGACAGGGGTACTACGAGCAGTACGTC. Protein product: CASSPRQGYYEQYV.

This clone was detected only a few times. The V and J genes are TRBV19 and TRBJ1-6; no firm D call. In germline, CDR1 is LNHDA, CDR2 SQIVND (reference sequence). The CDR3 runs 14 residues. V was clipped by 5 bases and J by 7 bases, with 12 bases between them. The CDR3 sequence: CASSFRVYNSPLHF. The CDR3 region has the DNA TGTGCCAGTAGTTTTCGGGTTTACAATTCACCCCTCCACTTT.

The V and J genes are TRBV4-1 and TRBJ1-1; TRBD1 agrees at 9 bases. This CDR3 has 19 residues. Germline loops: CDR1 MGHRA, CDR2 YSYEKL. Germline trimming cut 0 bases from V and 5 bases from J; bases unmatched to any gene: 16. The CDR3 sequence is CASSQEPWGTGGARTEAFF. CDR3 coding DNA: TGCGCCAGCAGCCAAGAACCCTGGGGTACAGGGGGCGCTCGGACTGAAGCTTTCTTT.

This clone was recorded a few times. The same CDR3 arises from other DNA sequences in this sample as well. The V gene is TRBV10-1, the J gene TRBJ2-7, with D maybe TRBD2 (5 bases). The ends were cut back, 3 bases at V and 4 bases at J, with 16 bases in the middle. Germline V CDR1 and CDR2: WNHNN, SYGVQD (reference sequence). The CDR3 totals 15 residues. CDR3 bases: TGCGCCAGCAGTGAAAGGCAGAGGGCGGCATACGAGCAGTACGTC. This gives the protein CASSERQRAAYEQYV.

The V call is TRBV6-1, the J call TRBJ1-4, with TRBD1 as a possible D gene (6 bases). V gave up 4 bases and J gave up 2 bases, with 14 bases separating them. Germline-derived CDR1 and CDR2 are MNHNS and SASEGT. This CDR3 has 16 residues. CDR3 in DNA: TGTGCCAGCAGTGTTAGGGCAGGGGCGACTAATGAAAAACTGTTTTTT. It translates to CASSVRAGATNEKLFF.

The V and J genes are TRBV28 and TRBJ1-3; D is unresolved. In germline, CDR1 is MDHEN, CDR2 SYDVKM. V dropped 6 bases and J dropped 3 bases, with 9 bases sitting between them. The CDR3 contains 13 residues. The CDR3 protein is CASRLGVGNTIYF. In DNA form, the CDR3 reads TGTGCCAGCAGACTCGGGGTTGGAAACACCATATATTTT.

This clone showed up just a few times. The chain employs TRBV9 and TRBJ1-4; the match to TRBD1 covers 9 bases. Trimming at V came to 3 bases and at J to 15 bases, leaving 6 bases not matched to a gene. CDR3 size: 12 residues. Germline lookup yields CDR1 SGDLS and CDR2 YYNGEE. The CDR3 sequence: CASSAGDREVFF. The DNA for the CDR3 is TGTGCCAGCAGCGCGGGGGACAGGGAGGTGTTTTTT. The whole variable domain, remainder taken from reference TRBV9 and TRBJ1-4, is DSGVTQTPKHLITATGQRVTLRCSPRSGDLSVYWYQQSLDQGLQFLIQYYNGEERAKGNILERFSAQQFPDLHSELNLSSLELGDSALYFCASSAGDREVFFGSGTQLSVL.

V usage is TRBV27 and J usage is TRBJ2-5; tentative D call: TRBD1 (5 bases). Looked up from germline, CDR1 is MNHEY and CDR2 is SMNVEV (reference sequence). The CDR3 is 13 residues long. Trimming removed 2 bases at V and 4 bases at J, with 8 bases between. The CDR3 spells CASSLDRRETQYF. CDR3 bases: TGTGCCAGCAGTTTAGACAGACGAGAGACCCAGTACTTC.

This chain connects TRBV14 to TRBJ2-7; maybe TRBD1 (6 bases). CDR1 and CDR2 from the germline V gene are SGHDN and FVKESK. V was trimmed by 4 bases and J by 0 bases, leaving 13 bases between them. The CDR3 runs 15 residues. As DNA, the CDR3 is TGTGCCAGCAGCCCGCAGGGGTATAGCTCCTACGAGCAGTACTTC. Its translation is CASSPQGYSSYEQYF.

This CDR3 reads CASSLLGSGELFF. The CDR3 DNA reads as TGTGCCAGCAGCTTGCTCGGTAGCGGGGAGCTGTTTTTT. This chain joins TRBV5-6 and TRBJ2-2; unclear D gene. The length of the CDR3 is 13 residues. Looked up from germline, CDR1 is SGHDT and CDR2 is YYEEEE. The V gene lost 1 base and the J gene lost 7 bases, with 8 bases spanning the gap. Full variable domain (outside the CDR3, taken from reference TRBV5-6 and TRBJ2-2): DAGVTQSPTHLIKTRGQQVTLRCSPKSGHDTVSWYQQALGQGPQFIFQYYEEEERQRGNFPDRFSGHQFPNYSSELNVNALLLGDSALYLCASSLLGSGELFFGEGSRLTVL.

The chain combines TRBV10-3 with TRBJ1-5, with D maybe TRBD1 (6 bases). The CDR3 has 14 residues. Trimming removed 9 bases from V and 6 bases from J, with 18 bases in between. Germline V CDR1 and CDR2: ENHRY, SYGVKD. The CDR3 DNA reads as TGTGCCATGTGGGGGGGGGCGAGGGGTCAGCCCCAGCATTTT. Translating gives CAMWGGARGQPQHF.

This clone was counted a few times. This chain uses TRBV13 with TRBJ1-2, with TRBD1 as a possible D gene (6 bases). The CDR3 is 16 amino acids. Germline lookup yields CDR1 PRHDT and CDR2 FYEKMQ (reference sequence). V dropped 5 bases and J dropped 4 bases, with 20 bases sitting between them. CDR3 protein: CASSPFSGASGYGYTF. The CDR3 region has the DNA TGTGCCAGCAGCCCCTTCTCAGGGGCCTCTGGCTATGGCTACACCTTC. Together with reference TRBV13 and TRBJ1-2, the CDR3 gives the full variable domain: AAGVIQSPRHLIKEKRETATLKCYPIPRHDTVYWYQQGPGQDPQFLISFYEKMQSDKGSIPDRFSAQQFSDYHSELNMSSLELGDSALYFCASSPFSGASGYGYTFGSGTRLTVV.

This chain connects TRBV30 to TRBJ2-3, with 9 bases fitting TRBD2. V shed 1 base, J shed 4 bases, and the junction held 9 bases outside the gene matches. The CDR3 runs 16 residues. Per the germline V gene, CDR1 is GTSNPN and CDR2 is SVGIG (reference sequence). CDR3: CAWSAWGRGGPDTQYF. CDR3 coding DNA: TGTGCCTGGAGTGCATGGGGGCGGGGGGGCCCAGATACGCAGTATTTT.

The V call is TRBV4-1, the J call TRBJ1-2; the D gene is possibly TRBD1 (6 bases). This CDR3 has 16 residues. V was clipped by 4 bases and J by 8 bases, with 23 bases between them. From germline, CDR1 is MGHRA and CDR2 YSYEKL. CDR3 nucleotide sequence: TGCGCCAGCAGCCCGGGCAAGGCAGGGGCCAGGTCCGGCTACACCTTC. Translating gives CASSPGKAGARSGYTF.